The 10 T cell receptor beta chains listed next were all sequenced from one sample in a study of blood T cell repertoires in COVID-19. Here immunoSEQ multiplex PCR was the method, and the copy in TCRdb shows in-frame clones only, minus some. Of 150,000 to 200,000 clones in the sample, over 75% were seen once. The specimen was peripheral blood. All receptors derive from a man in his sixties or seventies with acute or convalescent COVID-19.

The chain joins TRBV5-1 to TRBJ2-5; TRBD2 aligns across 9 bases. CDR1 and CDR2 (germline): SGHRS, YFSETQ. The CDR3 covers 15 residues. Trimming took 0 bases from V and 5 from J; bases not matched to a gene: 5. CDR3 DNA sequence: TGCGCCAGCAGCTTGGCGTCTAGCGGGGTGGAGACCCAGTACTTC. It is translated as CASSLASSGVETQYF.

This sequence joins TRBV28 and TRBJ1-4; D gene uncertain. V was clipped by 5 bases and J by 7 bases, with 17 bases between them. This CDR3 spans 15 amino acids. Germline V lookup: CDR1 MDHEN, CDR2 SYDVKM. CDR3 in DNA: TGTGCCAGCAGTCCCACCACGGGGTTAGGTGAAAAACTGTTTTTT. This encodes CASSPTTGLGEKLFF.

The J gene is TRBJ2-3, the V gene TRBV27, with 10 bases aligning to TRBD2. J gave up 4 bases and V 5 bases, and 9 bases lay outside the gene matches. This CDR3 comprises 16 residues. Germline V lookup: CDR1 MNHEY, CDR2 SMNVEV (reference sequence). CDR3 sequence: CASSIIAGGSPDTQYF. DNA for the CDR3: TGTGCCAGCAGTATAATAGCGGGAGGATCTCCAGATACGCAGTATTTT.

This clone was seen a single time. The V gene is TRBV5-1, the J gene TRBJ2-7, with TRBD1 as a possible D gene (7 bases). The V and J ends lost 4 bases and 3 bases respectively, with 14 bases between them. The CDR3 extends over 14 amino acids. Per germline, CDR1 SGHRS and CDR2 YFSETQ. The CDR3 region is CASSPRQGGYEQYF. The DNA for the CDR3 is TGCGCCAGCAGCCCACGACAGGGAGGCTACGAGCAGTACTTC.

The genes are TRBV5-1 and TRBJ1-2; D is ambiguous. This CDR3 has 14 residues. Germline V CDR1 and CDR2: SGHRS, YFSETQ. V shed 2 bases and J shed 0 bases, with 8 bases lying between them. The CDR3 coding sequence is TGCGCCAGCAGCTTCGGGAAATCTAACTATGGCTACACCTTC. Protein product: CASSFGKSNYGYTF.

The chain combines TRBV2 with TRBJ2-2; possible D gene TRBD1, 6 bases. In germline, CDR1 is SNHLY, CDR2 FYNNEI. The V end lost 2 bases, the J end lost 4 bases, and 8 bases lay between the germline ends. The CDR3 has 14 residues. The CDR3 sequence is CASSEQGLTGELFF. In DNA form, the CDR3 reads TGTGCCAGCAGTGAACAGGGGCTCACCGGGGAGCTGTTTTTT.

The chain combines TRBV14 with TRBJ1-3; D is unclear. CDR3 size: 15 residues. V was pared by 3 bases and J by 4 bases, with 13 bases between. In germline, CDR1 is SGHDN, CDR2 FVKESK. CDR3 sequence reads: CASSHRSGSGNTIYF. DNA for the CDR3: TGTGCCAGCAGCCATCGATCGGGTTCCGGAAACACCATATATTTT.

As to this clone: The same CDR3 can be traced to other DNA sequences in this sample. The chain couples TRBV5-1 to TRBJ2-3, with 7 bases matching TRBD1. V lost 4 bases to trimming and J lost 1 base; unmatched junction nucleotides: 3. The germline V gene encodes CDR1 SGHRS and CDR2 YFSETQ. This CDR3 has 14 residues. The CDR3 region has the DNA TGCGCCAGCAGCCCCGGACAGGGCACAGATACGCAGTATTTT. This codes for CASSPGQGTDTQYF.

The chain combines TRBV6-5 with TRBJ2-7, with 10 bases matching TRBD2. Per germline, CDR1 MNHEY and CDR2 SVGAGI. The CDR3 is 15 residues long. The trim removed 5 bases at V and 2 bases at J, leaving 6 bases unmatched. The CDR3 region has the DNA TGTGCCAGCAGTCTATCCGGGACTAGCGCCTACGAGCAGTACTTC. Amino acids: CASSLSGTSAYEQYF.

The rearrangement uses TRBV5-1 and TRBJ1-2, with 9 bases that match TRBD1. Germline V lookup: CDR1 SGHRS, CDR2 YFSETQ. The CDR3 loop spans 17 amino acids. Trimming cost V 0 bases and J 6 bases; bases outside gene matches: 12. CDR3 coding DNA: TGCGCCAGCAGCTTGGCCTTCAATATCGGGACAGGGAATGGCTACACCTTC. Residues: CASSLAFNIGTGNGYTF.